This is a list of T cell receptor beta chains from one sample in a study of blood T cell repertoires in COVID-19. Generated by immunoSEQ multiplex PCR, the TCRdb table keeps only in-frame clones and is missing some. The data contain 200,000 or so clones, about 84% of them seen just once; the ten biggest clones take up 7.4%. Material for sequencing was PBMCs or T cells enriched from blood (not recorded which). The receptors shown here come from a woman in her forties with acute COVID-19. CDR3s include the opening cysteine and the closing phenylalanine or tryptophan. Fields, in order: V gene, J gene, CDR3 protein.

v_gene: TRBV7-9; j_gene: TRBJ1-5; CDR3aa: CASSLGQGNQPQHF
v_gene: TRBV19; j_gene: TRBJ1-5; CDR3aa: CASSTRQLRVSQPQHF
v_gene: TRBV5-1; j_gene: TRBJ1-5; CDR3aa: CASSLVTGRDQPQHF
v_gene: TRBV7-8; j_gene: TRBJ2-2; CDR3aa: CASSWTSGVNTGELFF
v_gene: TRBV19; j_gene: TRBJ2-7; CDR3aa: CASSIATGQVYF
v_gene: TRBV28; j_gene: TRBJ1-1; CDR3aa: CASIGVTEAFF
v_gene: TRBV19; j_gene: TRBJ2-7; CDR3aa: CASSMAGTGVLSYEQYF
v_gene: TRBV19; j_gene: TRBJ1-2; CDR3aa: CASSLLDRGNGYTF
v_gene: TRBV28; j_gene: TRBJ1-1; CDR3aa: CASSPAAAGSNTEAFF
v_gene: TRBV10-3; j_gene: TRBJ2-1; CDR3aa: CAISATAGGYNEQFF
v_gene: TRBV27; j_gene: TRBJ1-5; CDR3aa: CATQDRTNSNQPQHF
v_gene: TRBV5-1; j_gene: TRBJ1-2; CDR3aa: CASSLDRDYGYTF
v_gene: TRBV9; j_gene: TRBJ1-1; CDR3aa: CASSVVSRVDTEAFF
v_gene: TRBV5-4; j_gene: TRBJ1-6; CDR3aa: CASSLGRVQGRGSPLHF
v_gene: TRBV5-1; j_gene: TRBJ2-1; CDR3aa: CASSLLHPGSYNEQFF
v_gene: TRBV14; j_gene: TRBJ1-3; CDR3aa: CASSRTAYTSGNTIYF
v_gene: TRBV7-2; j_gene: TRBJ2-5; CDR3aa: CASRDWEAGRETQYF
v_gene: TRBV21-1; j_gene: TRBJ2-6; CDR3aa: CASSIRTSGIYPGANVLTF
v_gene: TRBV7-3; j_gene: TRBJ2-5; CDR3aa: CASSLQGRETQYF
v_gene: TRBV30; j_gene: TRBJ2-2; CDR3aa: CAWSVNGGNTGELFF
v_gene: TRBV21-1; j_gene: TRBJ2-7; CDR3aa: CASSKEESAVDSYEQYF
v_gene: TRBV7-9; j_gene: TRBJ2-7; CDR3aa: CASSPFQQWGSEQYF
v_gene: TRBV5-4; j_gene: TRBJ2-7; CDR3aa: CASSLVGGATIYEQYF
v_gene: TRBV5-1; j_gene: TRBJ1-2; CDR3aa: CASKTGTGGSYGYTF
v_gene: TRBV9; j_gene: TRBJ2-1; CDR3aa: CASSVAGLAGGGGDNEQFF
v_gene: TRBV2; j_gene: TRBJ1-2; CDR3aa: CASSGGSNRGYTF
v_gene: TRBV19; j_gene: TRBJ1-5; CDR3aa: CASSIRTLSNQPQHF
v_gene: TRBV6-5; j_gene: TRBJ2-3; CDR3aa: CASSIGGRQYF
v_gene: TRBV4-2; j_gene: TRBJ1-4; CDR3aa: CASSQGRGQLNEKLFF
v_gene: TRBV6-5; j_gene: TRBJ2-1; CDR3aa: CASKKTVDPYNEQFF
v_gene: TRBV28; j_gene: TRBJ1-3; CDR3aa: CASSLAWGQDGNTIYF
v_gene: TRBV6-5; j_gene: TRBJ2-2; CDR3aa: CASSYGILNTGELFF
v_gene: TRBV19; j_gene: TRBJ1-5; CDR3aa: CASSIYGQGVNQPQHF
v_gene: TRBV14; j_gene: TRBJ1-3; CDR3aa: CASSQGLEDRYF
v_gene: TRBV5-1; j_gene: TRBJ2-7; CDR3aa: CASSLQGLHEQYF
v_gene: TRBV2; j_gene: TRBJ2-2; CDR3aa: CASSKGANTGELFF
v_gene: TRBV29-1; j_gene: TRBJ2-3; CDR3aa: CSALGTSGRGATDTQYF
v_gene: TRBV4-3; j_gene: TRBJ2-5; CDR3aa: CASSQEHGRTETQYF
v_gene: TRBV7-2; j_gene: TRBJ2-2; CDR3aa: CASSLAPLAGGTRGTGELFF
v_gene: TRBV9; j_gene: TRBJ1-4; CDR3aa: CASSVEARSEKLFF
v_gene: TRBV28; j_gene: TRBJ1-2; CDR3aa: CASSSRGRHPGYTF
v_gene: TRBV9; j_gene: TRBJ2-5; CDR3aa: CASSVGGGGPETQYF
v_gene: TRBV6-2/TRBV6-3; j_gene: TRBJ1-5; CDR3aa: CASSYVSSGNQPQHF
v_gene: TRBV6-6; j_gene: TRBJ2-2; CDR3aa: CASSYQAPGELFF